Below, 30 T cell receptor beta chains from the same sample are listed, as sequenced in a study of shared clonotypes between healthy human individuals (dated by TCRdb to 2020 to 2021). The library was generated by the immunoSEQ multiplex PCR assay. TCRdb obtained this table from immuneACCESS and retained in-frame rearrangements with V and J assigned. These tables miss some clones; where compared with another copy, unresolved V genes account for less than half of the shortfall, and the remainder is unexplained. In all, the sample holds 1,400,000 or so clones, and 97% to 99% of those were seen once. The ten biggest clones cover 0.3% to 0.45% of the sample. The sequenced sample was naive CD4+ T cells sorted from blood. What the cell subset or site label conveys for this sample: CD45RA+ positively selected. The receptor set was obtained from a man aged 30 to 45 in good health.

The chain combines TRBV30 with TRBJ2-5; D is ambiguous. This CDR3 contains 12 residues. Germline values: CDR1 GTSNPN, CDR2 SVGIG (reference sequence). Trimming shortened V by 7 bases and J by 1 base, and 10 bases separated the two germline ends. The CDR3 DNA reads TGTGCCTTGACGGGTATCCAAGAGACCCAGTACTTC. Translating it yields CALTGIQETQYF.

The chain recombines TRBV29-1 with TRBJ2-7; possibly TRBD2 for D (7 bases). Germline V gene sequence: CDR1 SQVTM, CDR2 ANQGSEA. V was shortened by 4 bases and J by 6 bases, with 19 bases between the two germline ends. The CDR3 runs 14 residues. CDR3 sequence reads: CSVVPHLGGGEQYF. The CDR3 DNA reads TGCAGCGTTGTCCCCCACCTGGGAGGGGGCGAGCAGTACTTC.

V and J are TRBV30 and TRBJ2-7; D is possibly TRBD1 or TRBD2 (5 bases each). V lost 8 bases and J lost 3, with 23 bases in between. The CDR3 is 15 residues long. Germline V gene data show CDR1 as GTSNPN and CDR2 as SVGIG (reference sequence). The CDR3 spells CAASPLGTLSYEQYF. CDR3 coding DNA: TGTGCCGCCTCACCTCTCGGGACCCTGAGCTACGAGCAGTACTTC. The full variable domain, in which reference TRBV30 and TRBJ2-7 provide the parts outside the CDR3, is SQTIHQWPATLVQPVGSPLSLECTVEGTSNPNLYWYRQAAGRGLQLLFYSVGIGQISSEVPQNLSASRPQDRQFILSSKKLLLSDSGFYLCAASPLGTLSYEQYFGPGTRLTVT.

This clone was observed once. The V and J genes are TRBV6-5 and TRBJ2-2; D is unclear. Germline CDR1 reads MNHEY; CDR2 reads SVGAGI. The ends were cut back, 5 bases at V and 5 bases at J, with 15 bases in the middle. The CDR3 contains 15 residues. The chain's CDR3 is CASSPPGRSTGELFF. CDR3 bases: TGTGCCAGCAGTCCGCCCGGCCGGAGTACCGGGGAGCTGTTTTTT.

The chain carries TRBV7-8 and TRBJ2-2; 9 nucleotides match TRBD1. J lost 7 bases, V lost 4 bases, and 7 bases had no gene match. Germline-derived CDR1 and CDR2 are SGHVS and FQNEAQ. CDR3 size: 15 residues. CDR3 protein: CASSSPGQGSGELFF. The CDR3 region has the DNA TGTGCCAGCAGCTCGCCGGGACAGGGTAGCGGGGAGCTGTTTTTT.

The chain uses TRBV15 and TRBJ1-2, with TRBD1 matching 8 bases. Germline CDR1 LNHNV, CDR2 YYDKDF (reference sequence). With 3 bases clipped from V and 5 bases from J, the junction kept 20 bases outside the gene matches. The CDR3 has 19 residues. This chain's CDR3 is CATSRDLWGQEISFYGYTF. The CDR3 DNA reads as TGTGCCACCAGCAGGGACCTATGGGGACAGGAGATCTCTTTTTATGGCTACACCTTC.

The V gene is TRBV7-8, the J gene TRBJ2-3, with 9 bases that match TRBD1. V gave up 3 bases and J gave up 6 bases; unmatched junction bases: 7. The CDR3 sequence is 15 residues long. The germline V gene has CDR1 SGHVS and CDR2 FQNEAQ. CDR3 bases: TGTGCCAGCAGCTTGGGACAGGGCTATAGGGATACGCAGTATTTT. This gives the protein CASSLGQGYRDTQYF. The whole variable domain, remainder taken from reference TRBV7-8 and TRBJ2-3, is GAGVSQSPRYKVAKRGQDVALRCDPISGHVSLFWYQQALGQGPEFLTYFQNEAQLDKSGLPSDRFFAERPEGSVSTLKIQRTQQEDSAVYLCASSLGQGYRDTQYFGPGTRLTVL.

This clone is a singleton in its sample. The chain combines TRBV11-2 with TRBJ2-7; TRBD2 matches at 11 bases. The V gene's germline CDR1 is SGHAT and CDR2 FQNNGV. The CDR3 contains 15 residues. J gave up 4 bases and V 5 bases, and 7 bases lay outside the gene matches. The CDR3 region has the DNA TGTGCCAGCAGCCAAAGACTAGCGGGAATTTACGAGCAGTACTTC. Protein product: CASSQRLAGIYEQYF.

V usage is TRBV14 and J usage is TRBJ2-2; D may match TRBD1 or TRBD2 (5 bases each). The CDR3 is made up of 13 amino acids. Trimming cost V 2 bases and J 16 bases, with 17 bases left between them. CDR1 and CDR2 from the germline V gene are SGHDN and FVKESK. CDR3 DNA sequence: TGTGCCAGCAGCCAAACGACGAGTGGGGGTCGGTTTTTT. Its translation is CASSQTTSGGRFF.

The chain has TRBV27 and TRBJ1-4; D unresolved. The germline CDR1 and CDR2 sequences are MNHEY and SMNVEV (reference sequence). V gave up 5 bases and J gave up 4 bases, with 11 bases separating them. The CDR3 has 14 residues. CDR3: CASSVLGINEKLFF. CDR3 DNA: TGTGCCAGCAGTGTGTTAGGGATTAATGAAAAACTGTTTTTT.

This chain links TRBV19 with TRBJ1-5, with 10 bases lining up with TRBD1. The CDR3 consists of 16 residues. Germline V gene sequence: CDR1 LNHDA, CDR2 SQIVND (reference sequence). The junction had 6 bases not matched to a gene; V was cut back by 4 bases and J by 3 bases. The CDR3 sequence: CASSSRDRGYNQPQHF. CDR3 in DNA: TGTGCCAGTAGTAGCCGGGACAGGGGATACAATCAGCCCCAGCATTTT. The full variable domain, rest sourced from reference TRBV19 and TRBJ1-5, is DGGITQSPKYLFRKEGQNVTLSCEQNLNHDAMYWYRQDPGQGLRLIYYSQIVNDFQKGDIAEGYSVSREKKESFPLTVTSAQKNPTAFYLCASSSRDRGYNQPQHFGDGTRLSIL.

The J gene is TRBJ2-7, the V gene TRBV5-1; the match to TRBD2 covers 7 bases. The germline gives CDR1 SGHRS, CDR2 YFSETQ. With 0 bases clipped from V and 0 bases from J, the junction kept 6 bases outside the gene matches. This CDR3 is 16 amino acids long. CDR3 residues: CASSLEGGILSYEQYF. The CDR3 DNA reads as TGCGCCAGCAGCTTGGAGGGAGGGATCCTCTCCTACGAGCAGTACTTC.

This sequence joins TRBV5-8 and TRBJ1-2; 7 bases line up with TRBD1. V trimming: 4 bases; J trimming: 4 bases; junction bases outside the gene matches: 7. The length of the CDR3 is 14 residues. From germline, CDR1 is SGHTS and CDR2 YDEGEE. The CDR3 loop is CASSPRTGLYGYTF. CDR3 nucleotide sequence: TGTGCCAGCAGCCCCAGGACAGGTCTCTATGGCTACACCTTC.

The chain links TRBV9 to TRBJ1-1; unclear D gene. Germline values: CDR1 SGDLS, CDR2 YYNGEE. CDR3 length equals 17 residues. Trimming stripped 0 bases from V and 2 bases from J, with 17 bases between. CDR3 in amino acids: CASSVGGRREGNTEAFF. In DNA form, the CDR3 reads TGTGCCAGCAGCGTAGGTGGTAGGAGGGAGGGTAACACTGAAGCTTTCTTT.

CDR3 in DNA: TGCGCCAGCAGCTGGGGACAGGGGGAAACCGGGGAGCTGTTTTTT. Residues: CASSWGQGETGELFF. The rearrangement links TRBV5-1 to TRBJ2-2; 11 nucleotides match TRBD1. The germline gives CDR1 SGHRS, CDR2 YFSETQ. The V and J ends lost 3 bases and 5 bases, in that order; junction bases with no gene match: 3. CDR3 length: 15 residues.

V and J are TRBV29-1 and TRBJ2-7; D is possibly TRBD1 or TRBD2 (6 bases each). Germline-derived CDR1 and CDR2 are SQVTM and ANQGSEA. V was clipped by 5 bases and J by 3 bases, with 14 bases between them. The CDR3 length is 13 residues. The DNA of the CDR3 is TGCAGCGTTAAGGCGGGACAAAACTACGAGCAGTACTTC. Its protein product is CSVKAGQNYEQYF.

This clone was counted a single time. The chain joins TRBV21-1 to TRBJ2-7; no check of the table's D call, TRBD2, against the DNA was made. TRBV21-1 is deemed a pseudogene. The CDR3 totals 13 residues. CDR3 protein: CASACKSKCEQYF. CDR3 nucleotide sequence: TGTGCCAGCGCCTGCAAATCTAAGTGCGAGCAGTACTTC.

The rearrangement links TRBV7-8 to TRBJ1-3, with TRBD1 identical over 11 bases. In germline, CDR1 is SGHVS, CDR2 FQNEAQ. V lost 5 bases to trimming and J lost 7 bases; unmatched junction nucleotides: 7. The CDR3 is 15 residues long. The CDR3 DNA reads as TGTGCCAGCAGCCCCCAGGACAGGGGGCTTAACACCATATATTTT. Residues: CASSPQDRGLNTIYF.

The rearrangement joins TRBV7-6 to TRBJ2-2; D ambiguous. The CDR3 extends over 12 amino acids. Trimming took 5 bases from V and 5 from J, leaving 6 bases between them. Per germline, CDR1 SGHVS and CDR2 FNYEAQ. The CDR3 sequence: CASSQRTGELFF. CDR3 DNA sequence: TGTGCCAGCAGCCAGAGAACCGGGGAGCTGTTTTTT.

The chain employs TRBV9 and TRBJ1-4; D unresolved. This CDR3 comprises 15 residues. Trimming stripped 3 bases from V and 3 bases from J, with 12 bases between. The germline V gene has CDR1 SGDLS and CDR2 YYNGEE. In DNA, the CDR3 is TGTGCCAGCAGCGGAGACCGGGCCTCTAATGAAAAACTGTTTTTT. This encodes CASSGDRASNEKLFF.

This chain links TRBV6-5 with TRBJ1-2; maybe TRBD1 (6 bases). Germline V gene sequence: CDR1 MNHEY, CDR2 SVGAGI. Trimming cost V 0 bases and J 2 bases, with 13 bases left between them. The CDR3 length is 16 residues. The CDR3 bases are TGTGCCAGCAGTTACTCGAGCCCACAGGGAAACTATGGCTACACCTTC. As protein: CASSYSSPQGNYGYTF.

V is TRBV7-6 and J is TRBJ1-2, with D hard to call. The V gene's germline CDR1 is SGHVS and CDR2 FNYEAQ. V was clipped by 6 bases and J by 6 bases, with 17 bases between them. The CDR3 length is 14 residues. Here the CDR3 reads CASSSPTERDGYTF. The CDR3 DNA sequence: TGTGCCAGCAGTTCCCCGACTGAACGAGATGGCTACACCTTC.

To note about this clone: The sample contains more than one DNA sequence encoding this CDR3. The chain combines TRBV9 with TRBJ2-1, with D perhaps matching TRBD1 (5 bases). CDR1 and CDR2 (germline): SGDLS, YYNGEE. The V end lost 4 bases, the J end lost 4 bases, and 9 bases lay between the germline ends. The CDR3 has 13 amino acids. Here the CDR3 DNA reads TGTGCCAGCAGCTCCCAGGGTTACAATGAGCAGTTCTTC. Translation: CASSSQGYNEQFF.

With respect to this clone: This CDR3 is also generated by other DNA sequences in the sample. J is TRBJ1-5 and V is TRBV29-1, with 7 positions matching TRBD1. Germline CDR1 reads SQVTM; CDR2 reads ANQGSEA. CDR3 length equals 13 residues. Trimming took 4 bases from V and 4 from J; bases not matched to a gene: 4. The CDR3 protein is CSVGQGPNQPQHF. The CDR3, as DNA: TGCAGCGTTGGACAGGGACCTAATCAGCCCCAGCATTTT.

This chain uses TRBV10-3 with TRBJ2-3, with 8 bases identical to TRBD1. CDR1 is ENHRY and CDR2 is SYGVKD in the germline V gene. The junction had 5 bases not matched to a gene; V was cut back by 9 bases and J by 3 bases. CDR3 size: 13 residues. For the CDR3, the DNA is TGTGCCATAAGGACAGGGATAACAGATACGCAGTATTTT. Protein: CAIRTGITDTQYF.

A single count supports this clone. This chain connects TRBV9 to TRBJ1-5, with a possible D match to TRBD1 (6 bases). There are 15 residues in the CDR3. The germline V gene encodes CDR1 SGDLS and CDR2 YYNGEE. Trimming cost V 1 base and J 4 bases, with 12 bases left between them. CDR3 nucleotides: TGTGCCAGCAGCGTAAGTTGGACAGTTAATCAGCCCCAGCATTTT. This codes for CASSVSWTVNQPQHF.

The V and J genes are TRBV18 and TRBJ1-4; unclear D gene. The ends were cut back, 6 bases at V and 5 bases at J, with 13 bases in the middle. Germline loops: CDR1 KGHSH, CDR2 LQKENI. The CDR3 loop spans 14 amino acids. The CDR3, as DNA: TGTGCCAGCTCCTCCGGACGGGGAAATGAAAAACTGTTTTTT. This codes for CASSSGRGNEKLFF.

The J gene is TRBJ2-2, the V gene TRBV28; D remains unclear. The CDR3 contains 11 residues. CDR1 MDHEN and CDR2 SYDVKM come from the germline V gene. The V gene lost 10 bases and the J gene lost 4 bases, with 7 bases spanning the gap. The CDR3 DNA is TGTGCCACCATAGGCACCGGGGAGCTGTTTTTT. Its protein is CATIGTGELFF.

This clone was seen once. V and J are TRBV27 and TRBJ2-2; 7 positions agree with TRBD2. After removal of 3 bases from V and 3 bases from J, the junction contained 4 bases not matched to a gene. The CDR3 spans 15 residues. Germline loops: CDR1 MNHEY, CDR2 SMNVEV (reference sequence). CDR3 region: CASSFGREYTGELFF. The CDR3 DNA is TGTGCCAGCAGTTTCGGGCGGGAGTACACCGGGGAGCTGTTTTTT.

The chain couples TRBV10-3 to TRBJ2-3, with 7 positions matching TRBD1. The CDR3 consists of 15 residues. CDR1 is ENHRY and CDR2 is SYGVKD in the germline V gene. Unmatched junction bases numbered 14, after V lost 10 bases and J lost 4 bases. The CDR3 reads CATEAQGSGPDTQYF. In DNA, the CDR3 is TGTGCCACCGAGGCACAGGGGAGCGGCCCAGATACGCAGTATTTT.